This T cell receptor beta chain was captured by sequencing in a study of TIL therapy for anti-PD-1-resistant metastatic lung cancer. Looking at the study overall: Most patients had lung adenocarcinoma; a few tumors were EGFR-mutant, two ALK-rearranged; half smoked currently or formerly. Tumors carried a median about 1.5 non-synonymous mutations per megabase.

Described time point: pre-treatment sample, taken before nivolumab and TIL therapy. Adults with stage 4 NSCLC were enrolled in a phase I trial. Study-level points and caveats: After infusion, TIL clonotypes partly replaced peripheral T cells and declined over months.

Worth noting for this clone: Its antigen is currently unknown.

The immunoSEQ assay was v3. Clones were read by immunoSEQ multiplex PCR, and TCRdb kept only the in-frame ones, dropping some. The sample contains about 50,000 clones, approximately 86% of which appear only once. Germline CDR1 and CDR2: SGHNT and YYREEE (reference sequence). This CDR3 is built from 15 residues. With V trimmed by 1 base and J by 5 bases, 8 bases remained unmatched. The chain has TRBV5-4 and TRBJ1-2; TRBD1 matches 7 bases. This TCR was sampled from a person aged 25-85 years with non-small cell lung cancer. Specimen: blood, collected at baseline. CDR3 region: CASSLLLDREYGYTF. As DNA, the CDR3 is TGTGCCAGCAGCTTGTTGCTTGACAGGGAATATGGCTACACCTTC.